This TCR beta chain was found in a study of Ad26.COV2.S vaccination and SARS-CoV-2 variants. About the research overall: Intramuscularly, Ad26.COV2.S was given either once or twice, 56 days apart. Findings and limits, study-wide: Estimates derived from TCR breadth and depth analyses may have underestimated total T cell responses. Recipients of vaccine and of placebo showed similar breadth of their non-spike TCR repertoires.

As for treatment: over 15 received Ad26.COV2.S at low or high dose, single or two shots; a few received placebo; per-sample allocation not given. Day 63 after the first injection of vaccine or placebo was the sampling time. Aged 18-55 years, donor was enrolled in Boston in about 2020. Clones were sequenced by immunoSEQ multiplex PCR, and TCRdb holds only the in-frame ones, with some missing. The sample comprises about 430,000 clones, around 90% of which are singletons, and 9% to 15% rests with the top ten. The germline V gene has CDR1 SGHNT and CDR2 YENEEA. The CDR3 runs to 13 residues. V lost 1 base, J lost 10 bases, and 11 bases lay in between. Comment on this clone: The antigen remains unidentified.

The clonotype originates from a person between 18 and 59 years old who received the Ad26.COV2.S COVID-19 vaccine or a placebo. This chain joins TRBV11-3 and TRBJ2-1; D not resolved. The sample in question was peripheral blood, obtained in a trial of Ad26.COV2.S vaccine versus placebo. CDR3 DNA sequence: TGTGCCAGCAGCTTAGGCCATTTCCGAGAGCAGTTCTTC. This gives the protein CASSLGHFREQFF.